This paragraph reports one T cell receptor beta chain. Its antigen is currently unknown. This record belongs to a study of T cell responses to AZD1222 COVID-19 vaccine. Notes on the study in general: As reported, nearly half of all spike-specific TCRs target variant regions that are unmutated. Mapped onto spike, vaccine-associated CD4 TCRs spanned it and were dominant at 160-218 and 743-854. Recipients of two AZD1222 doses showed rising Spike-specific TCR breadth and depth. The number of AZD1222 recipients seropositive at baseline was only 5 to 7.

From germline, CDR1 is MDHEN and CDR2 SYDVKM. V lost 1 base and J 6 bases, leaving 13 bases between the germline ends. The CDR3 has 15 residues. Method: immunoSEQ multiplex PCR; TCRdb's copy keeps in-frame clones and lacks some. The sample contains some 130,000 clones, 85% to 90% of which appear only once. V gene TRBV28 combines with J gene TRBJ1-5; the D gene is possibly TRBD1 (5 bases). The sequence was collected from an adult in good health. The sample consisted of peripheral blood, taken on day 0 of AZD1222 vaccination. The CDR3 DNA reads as TGTGCCAGCAGTTTATTTGAGGGGACGGGTCAGCCCCAGCATTTT. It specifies CASSLFEGTGQPQHF.